This paragraph covers one TCR beta chain sequence. Authors' analysis steps: Amplification of reference gene primers was used by the study to estimate nucleated cell counts. This table comes from immunoSEQ multiplex PCR, and its TCRdb copy is limited to in-frame clones, with some not included. The DNA was the basis for D and trimming; V, J and clone size are from that table. The sample contains 45,000 to 50,000 clones, approximately 87% of which appear only once. The data belong to a study of blood T cell repertoires in COVID-19. Sequenced sample: peripheral blood. The source is a human donor in a cohort sampled during active COVID-19.

The CDR3: CASSSTGALNEKLFF. CDR3 in DNA: TGTGCCAGCAGCTCCACAGGGGCCCTTAATGAAAAACTGTTTTTT. The V and J genes are TRBV7-6 and TRBJ1-4, with 7 bases lining up with TRBD1. V shed 4 bases, J shed 4 bases, and the junction held 6 bases outside the gene matches. This CDR3 spans 15 amino acids. The V gene's germline CDR1 is SGHVS and CDR2 FNYEAQ.